Listed below are T cell receptor beta chains from one sample, sequenced in a study of T cell responses to AZD1222 COVID-19 vaccine. Libraries were prepared by immunoSEQ multiplex PCR; TCRdb keeps only in-frame clonotypes and omits some of them. This table has approximately 80,000 clones, over 80% appearing once. The starting material was peripheral blood, obtained on day 0 of AZD1222 vaccination. These receptors originate from an adult in good health. The conserved cysteine and the conserved F or W are not part of the CDR3 here. The size entry is marked missing in some rows and otherwise reads once, few, many or a size class.

cdr3_aa j_call v_call clone_size
ASSLGLAVTDTQY TRBJ2-3 TRBV11-3 NA
ASSQREFRGTDTQY TRBJ2-3 TRBV11-3 NA
ASSPGTGRDEQY TRBJ2-7 TRBV5-1 NA
ASSGQGGSYGYT TRBJ1-2 TRBV27 NA
AISGAGAAEAF TRBJ1-1 TRBV10-3 NA
ASSPDRGYGYT TRBJ1-2 TRBV7-2 NA
ASSIGGTEANYGYT TRBJ1-2 TRBV19 NA
ASSLGLGPRETQY TRBJ2-5 TRBV11-3 NA
ASSLERPGHRRETQY TRBJ2-5 TRBV5-8 NA
ASSDQGHSNQPQH TRBJ1-5 TRBV2 few
ASSPARSYGYT TRBJ1-2 TRBV6-2/TRBV6-3 NA
AISEIQGREKLF TRBJ1-4 TRBV10-3 NA